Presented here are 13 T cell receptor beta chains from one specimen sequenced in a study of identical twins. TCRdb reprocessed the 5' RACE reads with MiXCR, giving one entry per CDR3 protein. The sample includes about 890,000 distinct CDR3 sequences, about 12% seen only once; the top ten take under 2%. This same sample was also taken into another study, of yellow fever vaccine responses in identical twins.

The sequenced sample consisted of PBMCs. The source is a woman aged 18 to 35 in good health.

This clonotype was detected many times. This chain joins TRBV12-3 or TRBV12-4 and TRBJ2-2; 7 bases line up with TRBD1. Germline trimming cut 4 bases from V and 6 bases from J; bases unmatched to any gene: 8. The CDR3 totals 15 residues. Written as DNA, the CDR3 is TGTGCCAGCAGTTGGCGACAGGGACGAGCCGGGGAGCTGTTTTTT. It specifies CASSWRQGRAGELFF.

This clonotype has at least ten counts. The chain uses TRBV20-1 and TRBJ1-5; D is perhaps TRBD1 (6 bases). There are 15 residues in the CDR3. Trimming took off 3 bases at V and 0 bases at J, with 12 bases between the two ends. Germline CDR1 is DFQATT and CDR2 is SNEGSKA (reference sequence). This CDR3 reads CSARGGSDSNQPQHF. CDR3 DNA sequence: TGCAGTGCTAGGGGGGGCAGTGATAGCAATCAGCCCCAGCATTTT.

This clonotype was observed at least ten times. DNA for the CDR3: TGTGCCAGTAGTACCCCCGAGGGGTCGGGAAGGCGGAATGAGCAGTTCTTC. Translating it yields CASSTPEGSGRRNEQFF. The V call is TRBV19, the J call TRBJ2-1, with D possibly called TRBD1 or TRBD2 (5 bases each). Per germline, CDR1 LNHDA and CDR2 SQIVND (reference sequence). Trimming left V 4 bases short and J 7 bases short, with 23 bases between. CDR3 length: 17 residues.

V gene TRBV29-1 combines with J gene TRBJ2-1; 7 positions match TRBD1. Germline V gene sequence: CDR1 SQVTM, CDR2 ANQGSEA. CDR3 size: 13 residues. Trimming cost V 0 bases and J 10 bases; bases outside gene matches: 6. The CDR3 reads CSVEDRQGREQFF. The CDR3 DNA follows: TGCAGCGTTGAAGACCGACAGGGCAGAGAGCAGTTCTTC.

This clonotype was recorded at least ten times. The CDR3, as DNA: TGTGCCAGCAGCGGACAGGTTCTCTACGAGCAGTACTTC. Its protein is CASSGQVLYEQYF. The V and J genes are TRBV28 and TRBJ2-7; 7 nucleotides align to TRBD1. Germline loops: CDR1 MDHEN, CDR2 SYDVKM. This CDR3 region has 13 residues. With V trimmed by 6 bases and J by 3 bases, 5 bases remained unmatched.

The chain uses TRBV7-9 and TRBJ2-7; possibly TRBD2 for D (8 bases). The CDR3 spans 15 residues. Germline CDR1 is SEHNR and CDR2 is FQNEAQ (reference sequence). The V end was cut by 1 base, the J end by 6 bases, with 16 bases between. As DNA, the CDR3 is TGTGCCAGCAGCTTAGTTGGGACTAGGGGGCCCGAGCAGTACTTC. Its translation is CASSLVGTRGPEQYF.

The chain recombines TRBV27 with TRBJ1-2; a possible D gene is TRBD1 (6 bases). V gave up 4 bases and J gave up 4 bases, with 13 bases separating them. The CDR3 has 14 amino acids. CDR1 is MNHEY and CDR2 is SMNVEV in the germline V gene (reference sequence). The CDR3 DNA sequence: TGTGCCAGCAGTTCGGGACAAAGAATCTATGGCTACACCTTC. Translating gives CASSSGQRIYGYTF.

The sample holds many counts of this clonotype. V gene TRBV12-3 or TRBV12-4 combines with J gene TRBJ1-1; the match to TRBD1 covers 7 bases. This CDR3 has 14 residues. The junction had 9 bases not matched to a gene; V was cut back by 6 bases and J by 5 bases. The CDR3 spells CASSAGQSLTEAFF. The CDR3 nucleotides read TGTGCCAGCAGCGCGGGACAGTCATTGACTGAAGCTTTCTTT.

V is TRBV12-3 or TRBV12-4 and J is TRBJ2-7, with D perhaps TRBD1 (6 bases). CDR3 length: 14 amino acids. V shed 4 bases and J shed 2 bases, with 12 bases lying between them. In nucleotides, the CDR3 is TGTGCCAGCAGTTCCCCAACAGGGCCCTACGAGCAGTACTTC. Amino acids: CASSSPTGPYEQYF.

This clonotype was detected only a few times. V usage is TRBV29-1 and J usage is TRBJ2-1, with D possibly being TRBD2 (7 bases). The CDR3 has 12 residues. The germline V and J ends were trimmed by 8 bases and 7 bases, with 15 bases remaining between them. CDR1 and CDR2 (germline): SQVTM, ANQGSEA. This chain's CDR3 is CSLGGRGNEQFF. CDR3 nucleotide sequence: TGCAGCTTGGGGGGGCGTGGGAATGAGCAGTTCTTC.

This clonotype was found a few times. CDR3 coding DNA: TGCAGTGCTAGGGGACTAGCGGGAGACCACGAGCAGTACTTC. This encodes CSARGLAGDHEQYF. The V gene is TRBV20-1, the J gene TRBJ2-7; 14 nucleotides agree with TRBD2. J gave up 5 bases and V 3 bases, and 3 bases lay outside the gene matches. Germline CDR1 reads DFQATT; CDR2 reads SNEGSKA (reference sequence). This CDR3 contains 14 residues.

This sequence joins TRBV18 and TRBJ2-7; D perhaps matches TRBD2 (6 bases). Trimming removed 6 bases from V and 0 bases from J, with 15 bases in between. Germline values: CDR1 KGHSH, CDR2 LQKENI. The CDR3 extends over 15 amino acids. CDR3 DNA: TGTGCCAGCTCTGCTCAGGAGGGCAGCTCCTACGAGCAGTACTTC. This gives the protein CASSAQEGSSYEQYF.

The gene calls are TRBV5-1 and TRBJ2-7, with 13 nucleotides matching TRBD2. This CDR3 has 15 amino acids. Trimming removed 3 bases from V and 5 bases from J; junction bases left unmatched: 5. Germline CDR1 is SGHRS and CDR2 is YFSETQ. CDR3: CASSWTGTSGNEQYF. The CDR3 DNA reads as TGCGCCAGCAGCTGGACCGGGACTAGCGGGAACGAGCAGTACTTC.